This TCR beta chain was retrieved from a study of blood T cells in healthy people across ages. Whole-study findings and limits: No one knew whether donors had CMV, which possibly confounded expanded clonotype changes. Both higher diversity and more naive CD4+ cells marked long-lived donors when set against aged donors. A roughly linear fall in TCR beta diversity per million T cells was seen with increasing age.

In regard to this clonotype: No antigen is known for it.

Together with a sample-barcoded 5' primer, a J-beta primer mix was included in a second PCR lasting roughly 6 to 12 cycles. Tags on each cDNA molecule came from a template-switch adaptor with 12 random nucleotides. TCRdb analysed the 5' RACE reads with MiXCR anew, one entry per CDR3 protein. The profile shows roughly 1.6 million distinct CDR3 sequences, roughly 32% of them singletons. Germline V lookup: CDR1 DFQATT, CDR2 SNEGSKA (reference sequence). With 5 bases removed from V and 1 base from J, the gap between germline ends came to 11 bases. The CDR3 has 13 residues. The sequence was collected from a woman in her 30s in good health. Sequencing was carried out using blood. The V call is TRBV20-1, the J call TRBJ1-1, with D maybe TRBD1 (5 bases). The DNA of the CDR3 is TGCAGTGCTGACAGTCTGCCGAACACTGAAGCTTTCTTT. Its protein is CSADSLPNTEAFF.